This T cell receptor beta chain was observed in a study of cytomegalovirus exposure and HLA in healthy donors. Concerning this clone itself: What it binds is unknown.

Points from the study as a whole: Among the most significant clusters, several appeared linked to common viral pathogens in a later analysis.

The PCR made use of 60 Vbeta and 13 Jbeta primers. The assay was immunoSEQ multiplex PCR, and TCRdb's table has in-frame clones only and misses some. Among some 63,000 clones, 80% were seen once, and the ten largest hold 3.5% to 4%. CDR3 length equals 17 residues. Germline lookup yields CDR1 MNHEY and CDR2 SMNVEV (reference sequence). V shed 3 bases and J shed 7 bases, with 22 bases lying between them. The receptor comes from a woman aged 40 to 55 in good health and CMV-seronegative. The sample comprised PBMCs. The rearrangement uses TRBV27 and TRBJ2-1, with D tentatively TRBD2 (7 bases). CDR3: CASSFSPGIGGGNEQFF. CDR3 nucleotide sequence: TGTGCCAGCAGTTTTAGCCCTGGTATAGGGGGGGGGAATGAGCAGTTCTTC.